This T cell receptor (beta chain) is drawn from a study of cytomegalovirus exposure and HLA in healthy donors. Study summary: Counted in an early data release were roughly 81 million unique TCRs from HLA-typed donors.

The PCR had 60 Vbeta and 13 Jbeta primers. This table comes from immunoSEQ multiplex PCR, and its TCRdb copy is limited to in-frame clones, with some not included. The sample contains about 170,000 clones, 79% of which appear only once. The CDR3 is made up of 12 amino acids. Germline V gene lookup returns CDR1 SQVTM and CDR2 ANQGSEA. V lost 3 bases to trimming and J lost 6 bases; unmatched junction nucleotides: 3. With regard to this clone: Antigen specificity is unknown.

Overall study results and limits: A later analysis associated 16,951 TCR beta sequences with HLA alleles at a 0.05 false discovery rate. Presence/absence comparisons presumed near-even sequencing depth among donors. Apart from CMV serostatus, no immune exposure information was available.

Sequenced material: PBMCs. The chain combines TRBV29-1 with TRBJ1-2; 8 positions match TRBD1. This receptor was taken from a woman aged 45-65 years in good health and CMV-seronegative. This CDR3 reads CSVDDRGNGYTF. The CDR3 DNA is TGCAGCGTTGACGACAGGGGCAATGGCTACACCTTC.